These 7 T cell receptor beta chains share one sample of origin, sequenced in a study of T cell clones after liver transplantation. Data came from immunoSEQ multiplex PCR; TCRdb stores just in-frame clones and leaves some out. The data hold more than 7,500 clones, with roughly 85% observed a single time. Specimen: CD8+ T cells from blood, collected before liver transplant. Receptors originate from a human donor who received a liver transplant.

This clone was detected a few times. The chain links TRBV27 to TRBJ1-2; a possible D gene is TRBD1 (6 bases). V lost 3 bases to trimming and J lost 4 bases, with 15 bases between them. This CDR3 spans 15 amino acids. Germline CDR1 MNHEY, CDR2 SMNVEV (reference sequence). CDR3 loop: CASSFSRTVLYGYTF. For the CDR3, the DNA is TGTGCCAGCAGTTTTAGCAGGACAGTACTCTATGGCTACACCTTC.

This clone has more than one count but fewer than ten. The chain couples TRBV7-8 to TRBJ1-2, with D unresolved. Germline V gives CDR1 SGHVS, CDR2 FQNEAQ. V lost 3 bases and J lost 4, with 12 bases in between. This CDR3 is built from 14 residues. The CDR3 nucleotides are TGTGCCAGCAGCTTGGAGACTTTTAGCTATGGCTACACCTTC. Residues: CASSLETFSYGYTF.

CDR3 loop: CASSEDGGGTDTQYF. CDR3 sequence (DNA): TGTGCCAGCAGTGAAGATGGGGGGGGCACAGATACGCAGTATTTT. J is TRBJ2-3 and V is TRBV6-1; 7 bases align to TRBD2. V dropped 1 base and J dropped 1; count of bases not matched to a gene: 2. Germline V gene sequence: CDR1 MNHNS, CDR2 SASEGT. The CDR3 covers 15 residues.

V usage is TRBV6-1 and J usage is TRBJ2-3, with a tentative D call TRBD2 (5 bases). V gave up 1 base and J gave up 1 base, with 9 bases separating them. Per germline, CDR1 MNHNS and CDR2 SASEGT. The CDR3 contains 15 residues. DNA of the CDR3: TGTGCCAGCAGTGAAGAGCCAGCGGGCACAGATACGCAGTATTTT. Encoded protein: CASSEEPAGTDTQYF.

The genes are TRBV2 and TRBJ2-2; TRBD1 is a possible D gene (6 bases). V lost 8 bases and J lost 7, with 8 bases in between. The CDR3 runs to 11 residues. Germline assignment: CDR1 SNHLY and CDR2 FYNNEI. The CDR3 coding sequence is TGTGCCAGCTCGACAGGCGGGGAGCTGTTTTTT. Its translation is CASSTGGELFF. Drawing the rest from reference TRBV2 and TRBJ2-2, the complete variable domain is EPEVTQTPSHQVTQMGQEVILRCVPISNHLYFYWYRQILGQKVEFLVSFYNNEISEKSEIFDDQFSVERPDGSNFTLKIRSTKLEDSAMYFCASSTGGELFFGEGSRLTVL.

The chain links TRBV4-1 to TRBJ2-7, with 7 bases that match TRBD1. Germline CDR1 MGHRA, CDR2 YSYEKL. Unmatched junction bases numbered 5, after V lost 1 base and J lost 5 bases. The CDR3 has 14 residues. The CDR3 coding sequence is TGCGCCAGCAGCCAAGGCACAGGGGCCAACGAGCAGTACTTC. Its translation is CASSQGTGANEQYF.

The rearrangement joins TRBV27 to TRBJ2-1; TRBD2 matches at 9 bases. CDR3 length: 19 residues. Germline assignment: CDR1 MNHEY and CDR2 SMNVEV (reference sequence). J lost 2 bases, V lost 2 bases, and 13 bases had no gene match. CDR3 nucleotides: TGTGCCAGCAGTTTAGAAGCGGGGGGCCTCAATATGCCCTACAATGAGCAGTTCTTC. It encodes CASSLEAGGLNMPYNEQFF.